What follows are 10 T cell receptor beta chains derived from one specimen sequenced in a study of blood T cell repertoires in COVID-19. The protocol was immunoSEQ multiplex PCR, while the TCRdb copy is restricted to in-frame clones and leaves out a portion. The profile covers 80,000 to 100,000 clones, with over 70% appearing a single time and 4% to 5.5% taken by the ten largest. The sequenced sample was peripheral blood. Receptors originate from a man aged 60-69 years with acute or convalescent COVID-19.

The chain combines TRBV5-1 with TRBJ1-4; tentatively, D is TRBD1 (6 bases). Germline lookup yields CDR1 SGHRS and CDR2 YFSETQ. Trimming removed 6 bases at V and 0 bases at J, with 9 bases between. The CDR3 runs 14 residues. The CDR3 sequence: CASTGQTTNEKLFF. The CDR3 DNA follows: TGCGCCAGCACCGGACAGACAACTAATGAAAAACTGTTTTTT.

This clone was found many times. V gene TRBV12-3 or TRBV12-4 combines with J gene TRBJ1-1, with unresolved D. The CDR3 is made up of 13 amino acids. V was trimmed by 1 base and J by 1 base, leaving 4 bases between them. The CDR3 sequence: CASSLGGNTEAFF. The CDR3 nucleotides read TGTGCCAGCAGTTTAGGAGGGAACACTGAAGCTTTCTTT.

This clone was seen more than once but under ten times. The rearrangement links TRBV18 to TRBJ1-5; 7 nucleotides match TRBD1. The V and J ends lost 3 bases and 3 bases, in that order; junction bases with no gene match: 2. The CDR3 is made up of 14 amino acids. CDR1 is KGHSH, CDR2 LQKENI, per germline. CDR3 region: CASSPGQLNQPQHF. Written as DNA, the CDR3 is TGTGCCAGCTCACCGGGACAGCTCAATCAGCCCCAGCATTTT.

The CDR3 DNA sequence: TGTGCCAGCAGCTTAGTACAGGGGCCCTACGAGCAGTACTTC. It specifies CASSLVQGPYEQYF. The V gene is TRBV7-2, the J gene TRBJ2-7; TRBD1 matches 7 bases. The CDR3 runs 14 residues. Trimming removed 1 base from V and 2 bases from J; junction bases left unmatched: 2. Germline CDR1 and CDR2: SGHTA and FQGNSA.

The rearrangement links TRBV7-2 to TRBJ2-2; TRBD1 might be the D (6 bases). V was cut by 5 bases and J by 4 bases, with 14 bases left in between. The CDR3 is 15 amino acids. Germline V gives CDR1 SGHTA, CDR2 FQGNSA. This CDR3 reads CASSAHRVVTGELFF. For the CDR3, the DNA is TGTGCCAGCAGCGCTCACAGGGTGGTCACCGGGGAGCTGTTTTTT.

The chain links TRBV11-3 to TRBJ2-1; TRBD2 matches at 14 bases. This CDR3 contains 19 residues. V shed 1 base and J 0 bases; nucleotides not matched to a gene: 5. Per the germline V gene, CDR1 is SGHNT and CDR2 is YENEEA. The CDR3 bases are TGTGCCAGCAGCTTAGTAGGGACTAGCGGGGGCAGCTCCTACAATGAGCAGTTCTTC. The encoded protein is CASSLVGTSGGSSYNEQFF.

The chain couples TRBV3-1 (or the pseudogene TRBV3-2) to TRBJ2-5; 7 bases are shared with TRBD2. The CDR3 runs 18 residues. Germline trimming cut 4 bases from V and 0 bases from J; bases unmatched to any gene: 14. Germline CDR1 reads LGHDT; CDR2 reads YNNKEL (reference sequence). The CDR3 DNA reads TGTGCCAGCAGCCCGGTAACTCCTAGCGGAGGGTACCAAGAGACCCAGTACTTC. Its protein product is CASSPVTPSGGYQETQYF.

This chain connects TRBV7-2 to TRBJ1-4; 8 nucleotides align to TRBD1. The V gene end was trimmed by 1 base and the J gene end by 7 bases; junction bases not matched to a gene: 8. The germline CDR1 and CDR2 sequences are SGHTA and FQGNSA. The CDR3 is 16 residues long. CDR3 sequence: CASSLDPTGASEKLFF. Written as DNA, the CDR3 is TGTGCCAGCAGCTTAGACCCGACAGGGGCGAGTGAAAAACTGTTTTTT.

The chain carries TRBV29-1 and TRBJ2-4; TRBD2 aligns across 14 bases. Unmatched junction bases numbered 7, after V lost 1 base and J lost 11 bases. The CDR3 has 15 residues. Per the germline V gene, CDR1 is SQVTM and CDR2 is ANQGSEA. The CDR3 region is CSVEVGTSGGGVQYF. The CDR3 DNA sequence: TGCAGCGTTGAAGTTGGGACTAGCGGGGGCGGGGTTCAGTACTTC. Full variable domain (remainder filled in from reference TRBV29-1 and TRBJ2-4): SAVISQKPSRDICQRGTSLTIQCQVDSQVTMMFWYRQQPGQSLTLIATANQGSEATYESGFVIDKFPISRPNLTFSTLTVSNMSPEDSSIYLCSVEVGTSGGGVQYFGAGTRLSVL.

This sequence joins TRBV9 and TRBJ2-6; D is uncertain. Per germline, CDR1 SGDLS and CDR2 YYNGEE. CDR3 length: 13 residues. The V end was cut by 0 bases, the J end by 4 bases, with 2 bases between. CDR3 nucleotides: TGTGCCAGCAGCGTAGCGGGGGCCAACGTCCTGACTTTC. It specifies CASSVAGANVLTF.